One sample yielded the 3 T cell receptor beta chains listed below, sequenced in a study of blood T cells in healthy people across ages. PCR was performed a second time for about 7 to 12 cycles using a sample-barcoded 5' primer and a J-beta primer mix. A single record per CDR3 protein comes from TCRdb applying MiXCR to the 5' RACE reads. In the table there are approximately 1.5 million distinct CDR3 sequences, approximately 42% of which are singletons. The sequenced sample consisted of blood. The receptors stem from a woman between 18 and 30 years old in good health.

About this clonotype: An end of the junction differs from the germline gene, which may be a read error. V gene TRBV4-1 combines with J gene TRBJ2-7, with a weak D call TRBD1 (5 bases). Germline V gene data show CDR1 as MGHRA and CDR2 as YSYEKL. This CDR3 region has 17 residues. The CDR3 nucleotides read TGCACCAGCAACCAGGACCCTTCCCTCACAGGAACCTACGAGCAGTACTTC. Amino acid sequence: CTSNQDPSLTGTYEQYF.

The chain joins TRBV4-3 to TRBJ2-1, with 7 bases fitting TRBD1. This CDR3 has 15 residues. V was clipped by 4 bases and J by 10 bases; unmatched bases: 13. The germline V gene encodes CDR1 LGHNA and CDR2 YSLEER. The CDR3 DNA is TGCGCCAGCAGCCGGCTTCTACAGGGGATCTACGAGCAGTTCTTC. Translating it yields CASSRLLQGIYEQFF.

Comment on this clonotype: Here the CDR3 omits its conserved ending phenylalanine or tryptophan, so a read error is the likely source. This sequence joins TRBV7-2 and TRBJ2-1; D gene ambiguous. Germline CDR1 and CDR2: SGHTA and FQGNSA. V lost 4 bases and J lost 8, with 12 bases in between. The length of the CDR3 is 13 residues. CDR3 protein: CASSYRHPHEQFL. CDR3 sequence (DNA): TGTGCCAGCAGCTACCGACATCCCCATGAGCAGTTCTTG.